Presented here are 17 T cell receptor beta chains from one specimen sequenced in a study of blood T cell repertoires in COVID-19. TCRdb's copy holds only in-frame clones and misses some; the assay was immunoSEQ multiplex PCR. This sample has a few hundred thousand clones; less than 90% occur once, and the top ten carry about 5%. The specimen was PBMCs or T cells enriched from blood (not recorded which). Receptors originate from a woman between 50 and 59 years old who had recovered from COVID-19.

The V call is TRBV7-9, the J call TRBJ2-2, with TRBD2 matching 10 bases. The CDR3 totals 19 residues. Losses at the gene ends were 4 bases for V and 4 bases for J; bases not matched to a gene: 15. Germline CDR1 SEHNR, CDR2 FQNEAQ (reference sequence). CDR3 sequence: CASSSHLAGVFPGTGELFF. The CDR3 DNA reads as TGTGCCAGCAGCTCCCACCTAGCGGGAGTCTTCCCGGGCACCGGGGAGCTGTTTTTT.

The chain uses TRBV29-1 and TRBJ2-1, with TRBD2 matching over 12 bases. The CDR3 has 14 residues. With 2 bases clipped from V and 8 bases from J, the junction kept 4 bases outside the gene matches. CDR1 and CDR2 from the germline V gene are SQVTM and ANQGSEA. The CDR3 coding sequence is TGCAGCGTTGAACGACTAGCGGGAGAACATGAGCAGTTCTTC. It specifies CSVERLAGEHEQFF.

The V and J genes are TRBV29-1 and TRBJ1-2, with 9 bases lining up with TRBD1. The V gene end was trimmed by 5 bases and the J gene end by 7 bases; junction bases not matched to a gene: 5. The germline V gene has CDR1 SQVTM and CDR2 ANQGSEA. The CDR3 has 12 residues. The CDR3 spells CSVSGTGFGYTF. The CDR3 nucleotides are TGCAGCGTTTCCGGGACAGGGTTTGGCTACACCTTC.

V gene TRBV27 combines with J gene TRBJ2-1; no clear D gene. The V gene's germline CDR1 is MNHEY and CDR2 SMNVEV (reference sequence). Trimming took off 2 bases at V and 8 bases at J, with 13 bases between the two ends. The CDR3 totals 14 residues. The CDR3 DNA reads TGTGCCAGCAGTTTAAAAGCGCTGTCATATGAGCAGTTCTTC. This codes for CASSLKALSYEQFF.

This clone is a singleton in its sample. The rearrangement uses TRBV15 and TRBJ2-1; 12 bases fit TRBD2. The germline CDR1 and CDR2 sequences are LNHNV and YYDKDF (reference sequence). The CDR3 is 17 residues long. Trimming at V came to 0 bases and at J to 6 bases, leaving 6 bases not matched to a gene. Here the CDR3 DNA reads TGTGCCACCAGCAGAGATTCTAGCGGGGGGGCATTCAATGAGCAGTTCTTC. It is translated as CATSRDSSGGAFNEQFF.

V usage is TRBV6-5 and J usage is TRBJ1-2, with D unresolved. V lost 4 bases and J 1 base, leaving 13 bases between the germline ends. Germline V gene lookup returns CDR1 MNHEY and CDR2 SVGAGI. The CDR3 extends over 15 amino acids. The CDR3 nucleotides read TGTGCCAGCAGTTTCACGGGGTCTTTTAACTATGGCTACACCTTC. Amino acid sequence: CASSFTGSFNYGYTF.

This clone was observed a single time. The CDR3 DNA follows: TGTGCCAGCAGCGTAGATTGGAGCGAGGCGTGGCAGTTCTTC. This encodes CASSVDWSEAWQFF. The chain joins TRBV9 to TRBJ2-1, with D unclear. In germline, CDR1 is SGDLS, CDR2 YYNGEE. This CDR3 is built from 14 residues. Trimming took 0 bases from V and 12 from J, leaving 16 bases between them.

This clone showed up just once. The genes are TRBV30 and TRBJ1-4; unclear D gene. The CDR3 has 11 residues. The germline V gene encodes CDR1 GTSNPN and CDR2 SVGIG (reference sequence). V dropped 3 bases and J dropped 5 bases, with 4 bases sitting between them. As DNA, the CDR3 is TGTGCCTGGAGCAAAAATGAAAAACTGTTTTTT. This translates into CAWSKNEKLFF.

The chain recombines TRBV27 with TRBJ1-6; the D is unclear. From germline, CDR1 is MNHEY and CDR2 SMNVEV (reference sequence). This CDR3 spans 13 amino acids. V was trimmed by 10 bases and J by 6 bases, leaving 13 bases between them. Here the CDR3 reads CATGRVFNSPLHF. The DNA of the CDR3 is TGTGCCACCGGGCGGGTGTTTAATTCACCCCTCCACTTT.

DNA of the CDR3: TGTGCCATCAGTGAGTCCAGATCGGGACTCCGGCCGACTGGGGAGCTGTTTTTT. The encoded protein is CAISESRSGLRPTGELFF. This chain uses TRBV10-3 with TRBJ2-2; tentative D call: TRBD2 (6 bases). CDR1 ENHRY and CDR2 SYGVKD come from the germline V gene. V lost 0 bases and J lost 8, with 22 bases in between. CDR3 length: 18 amino acids.

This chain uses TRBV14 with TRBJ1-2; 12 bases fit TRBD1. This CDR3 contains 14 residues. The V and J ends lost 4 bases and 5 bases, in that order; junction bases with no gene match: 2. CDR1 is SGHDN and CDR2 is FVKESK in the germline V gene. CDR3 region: CASSPGQGAYGYTF. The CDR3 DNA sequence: TGTGCCAGCAGCCCGGGACAGGGGGCTTATGGCTACACCTTC. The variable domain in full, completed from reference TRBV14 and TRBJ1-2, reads EAGVTQFPSHSVIEKGQTVTLRCDPISGHDNLYWYRRVMGKEIKFLLHFVKESKQDESGMPNNRFLAERTGGTYSTLKVQPAELEDSGVYFCASSPGQGAYGYTFGSGTRLTVV.

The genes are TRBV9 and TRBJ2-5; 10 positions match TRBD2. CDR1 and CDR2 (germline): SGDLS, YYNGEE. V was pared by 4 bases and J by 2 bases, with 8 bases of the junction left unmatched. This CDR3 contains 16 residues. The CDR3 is CASSPRTSGRQETQYF. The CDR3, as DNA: TGTGCCAGCAGCCCCCGGACTAGCGGAAGACAAGAGACCCAGTACTTC.

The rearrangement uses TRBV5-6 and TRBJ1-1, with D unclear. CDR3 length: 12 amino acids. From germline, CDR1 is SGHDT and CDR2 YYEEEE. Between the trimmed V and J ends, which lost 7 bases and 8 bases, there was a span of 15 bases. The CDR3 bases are TGTGCCAGCGGACTTAAAAGGGAAGAAGCTTTCTTT. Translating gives CASGLKREEAFF.

CDR3 loop: CASSLYRDKLDTDTQYF. In DNA form, the CDR3 reads TGTGCCAGCAGCTTGTACCGGGACAAGCTGGACACAGATACGCAGTATTTT. J is TRBJ2-3 and V is TRBV5-8; tentatively, D is TRBD1 (6 bases). The ends were cut back, 1 base at V and 2 bases at J, with 17 bases in the middle. Germline CDR1 is SGHTS and CDR2 is YDEGEE. This CDR3 has 17 amino acids.

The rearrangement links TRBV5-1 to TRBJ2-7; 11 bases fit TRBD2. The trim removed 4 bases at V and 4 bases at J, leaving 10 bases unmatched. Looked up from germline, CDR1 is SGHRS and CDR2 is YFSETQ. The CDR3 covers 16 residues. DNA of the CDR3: TGCGCCAGCAGCCGGCTAGCGGGGGGCGAGCCTTACGAGCAGTACTTC. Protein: CASSRLAGGEPYEQYF. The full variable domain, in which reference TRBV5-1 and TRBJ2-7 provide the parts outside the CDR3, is KAGVTQTPRYLIKTRGQQVTLSCSPISGHRSVSWYQQTPGQGLQFLFEYFSETQRNKGNFPGRFSGRQFSNSRSEMNVSTLELGDSALYLCASSRLAGGEPYEQYFGPGTRLTVT.

The CDR3 loop is CASSPPGLAGFHSGNTIYF. The CDR3 nucleotides are TGTGCCAGCTCACCACCCGGACTCGCGGGGTTTCATTCCGGAAACACCATATATTTT. This chain uses TRBV18 with TRBJ1-3; D uncertain. This CDR3 is 19 amino acids long. Germline V gives CDR1 KGHSH, CDR2 LQKENI. With 0 bases removed from V and 4 bases from J, the gap between germline ends came to 22 bases.

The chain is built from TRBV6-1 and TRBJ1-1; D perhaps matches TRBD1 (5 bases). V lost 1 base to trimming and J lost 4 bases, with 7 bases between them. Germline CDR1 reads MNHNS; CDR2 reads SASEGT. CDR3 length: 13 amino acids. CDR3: CASSEVGATEAFF. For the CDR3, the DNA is TGTGCCAGCAGTGAAGTTGGGGCCACTGAAGCTTTCTTT.